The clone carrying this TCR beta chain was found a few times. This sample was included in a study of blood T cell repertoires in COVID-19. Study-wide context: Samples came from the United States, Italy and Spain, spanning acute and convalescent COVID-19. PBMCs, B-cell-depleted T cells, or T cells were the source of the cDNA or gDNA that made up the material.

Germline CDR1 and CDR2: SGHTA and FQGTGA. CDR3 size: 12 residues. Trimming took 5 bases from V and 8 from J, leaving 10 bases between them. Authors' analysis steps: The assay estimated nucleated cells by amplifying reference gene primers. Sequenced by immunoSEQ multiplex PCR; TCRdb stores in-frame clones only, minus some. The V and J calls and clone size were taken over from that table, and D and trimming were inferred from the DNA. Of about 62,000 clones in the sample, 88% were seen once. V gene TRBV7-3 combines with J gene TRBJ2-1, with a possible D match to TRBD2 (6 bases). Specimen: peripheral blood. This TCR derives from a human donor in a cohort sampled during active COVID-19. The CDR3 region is CASSPGGDEQFF. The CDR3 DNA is TGTGCCAGCAGCCCCGGGGGAGATGAGCAGTTCTTC.